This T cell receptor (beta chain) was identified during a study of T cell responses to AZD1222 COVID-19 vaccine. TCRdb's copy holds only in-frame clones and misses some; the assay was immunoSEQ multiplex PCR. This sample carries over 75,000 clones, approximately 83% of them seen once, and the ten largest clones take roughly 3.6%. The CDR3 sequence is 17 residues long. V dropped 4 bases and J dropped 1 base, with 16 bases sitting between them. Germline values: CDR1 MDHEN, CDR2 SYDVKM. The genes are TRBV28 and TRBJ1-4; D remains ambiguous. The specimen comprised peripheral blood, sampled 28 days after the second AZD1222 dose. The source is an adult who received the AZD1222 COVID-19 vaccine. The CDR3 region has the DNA TGTGCCAGCAGTTCGACCCCCCTAGAGATAACTAATGAAAAACTGTTTTTT. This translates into CASSSTPLEITNEKLFF.